The rows below give T cell receptor beta chains drawn from one sample of a study of blood T cell repertoires in COVID-19. TCRdb's copy holds only in-frame clones and misses some; the assay was immunoSEQ multiplex PCR. The data hold hundreds of thousands of clones, with more than 75% observed a single time. The sequenced sample was PBMCs or T cells enriched from blood (not recorded which). The receptors here all came from a woman aged 50 to 60 who had recovered from COVID-19. CDR3s include the opening cysteine and the closing phenylalanine or tryptophan. A D gene is named only where the DNA matches it firmly. The listing skips clone size in some rows; elsewhere it reads once, few, many or a size class.

CDR3nt	CDR3aa	d_gene	abundance	v_gene	j_gene
TGTGCCAGCAGCCGGACTAGTAACGACGAGCAGTACTTC	CASSRTSNDEQYF	TRBD2	-	TRBV5-4	TRBJ2-7
TGTGCCAGCGGTACCCGGCCAGGGGACCCGATATACCAAGAGACCCAGTACTTC	CASGTRPGDPIYQETQYF	-	once	TRBV2	TRBJ2-5
TGTGCCAGCAGGCGCGAACGGTACCCAAACACTGAAGCTTTCTTT	CASRRERYPNTEAFF	-	-	TRBV4-2	TRBJ1-1
TGTGCCAGCAGCATACAGGGTTTCGGCACAGATACGCAGTATTTT	CASSIQGFGTDTQYF	-	-	TRBV7-3	TRBJ2-3
TGTGCCAGCAGTTACTTACACTCTGGAAACACCATATATTTT	CASSYLHSGNTIYF	-	-	TRBV6-5	TRBJ1-3
TGCGCCAGCAGCCCGACCCGGGGGCGGGAGCGGGAGCAGTACTTC	CASSPTRGREREQYF	-	-	TRBV5-1	TRBJ2-7
TGTGCCATCAGTGAGTCGAGAGAGGGCGGGAGGGCCACCAAAAACATTCAGTACTTC	CAISESREGGRATKNIQYF	TRBD2	-	TRBV10-3	TRBJ2-4
TGTGCCAGCGCAGATACAGATAACTATGGCTACACCTTC	CASADTDNYGYTF	-	-	TRBV7-8	TRBJ1-2
TGTGCCAGTCGCCCCTCAGGGGCCGATCATTCACCCCTCCACTTT	CASRPSGADHSPLHF	-	-	TRBV19	TRBJ1-6
TGTGCCAGCAGCTCCAGGAATACCTATGGCTACACCTTC	CASSSRNTYGYTF	-	-	TRBV7-2	TRBJ1-2
TGCGCCAGCAGCTTGTACAGTTCAGAGACCCAGTACTTC	CASSLYSSETQYF	-	-	TRBV5-1	TRBJ2-5
TGTGCCAGCAGTGAAAGGACAGGGATGATCACAGATACGCAGTATTTT	CASSERTGMITDTQYF	TRBD1	-	TRBV6-1	TRBJ2-3
TGTGCCAGCCGGGACAGGGGGCCTTACAGGGCAGAGACCCAGTACTTC	CASRDRGPYRAETQYF	-	-	TRBV21-1	TRBJ2-5
TGTGCCAGCAGCTTCTTCTCAGGAAACTACGAGCAGTACTTC	CASSFFSGNYEQYF	-	few	TRBV11-2	TRBJ2-7
TGTGCCAGCAGTTTGCCAGCTCCGCGGGGGAATGAGCAGTTCTTC	CASSLPAPRGNEQFF	TRBD2	-	TRBV28	TRBJ2-1
TGCGCCAGCAGCCTACCGGGACTAGCGGGAGAAGTCAATGAGCAGTTCTTC	CASSLPGLAGEVNEQFF	TRBD2	-	TRBV5-1	TRBJ2-1
TGCGCCAGCAGCCAAGGGCCGGGAGGGGGTCCCGGTAGGACTGAAGCTTTCTTT	CASSQGPGGGPGRTEAFF	-	-	TRBV4-1	TRBJ1-1
TGTGCCAGCTCTCTTCAAACCGGGAGACAAGAGACCCAGTACTTC	CASSLQTGRQETQYF	-	-	TRBV18	TRBJ2-5
TGTGCCAGCAGCGCCCCGACTAGCGGGAACACCGGGGAGCTGTTTTTT	CASSAPTSGNTGELFF	TRBD2	-	TRBV9	TRBJ2-2
TGTGCCAGCAGTTACGGCCAGGGGGATGGCTACACCTTC	CASSYGQGDGYTF	TRBD1	-	TRBV6-6	TRBJ1-2
TGTGCCAGCAGCTTGCCTACAGGGTTCGAGCAGTACTTC	CASSLPTGFEQYF	-	once	TRBV5-4	TRBJ2-7
TGTGCCAGCAGTCGGGACAACTGGGATCAGCCCCAGCATTTT	CASSRDNWDQPQHF	-	-	TRBV2	TRBJ1-5
TGTGCCAGCAGCGTAGGAAGCAGGGGTAGAGAAAAACTGTTTTTT	CASSVGSRGREKLFF	-	-	TRBV9	TRBJ1-4
TGTGCCAGCGGTGTCGGGGTAACTGAAGCTTTCTTT	CASGVGVTEAFF	-	once	TRBV7-9	TRBJ1-1
TGTGCCAGCACTACAGTGATCTCCTACGAGCAGTACTTC	CASTTVISYEQYF	-	few	TRBV28	TRBJ2-7
TGTGCCAGCAGCTTAGGTTTTCGTGGCTACACCTTC	CASSLGFRGYTF	-	-	TRBV7-9	TRBJ1-2
TGTGCCACCAGTGATCCCGACAGGGTCTACACAGATACGCAGTATTTT	CATSDPDRVYTDTQYF	TRBD1	-	TRBV24-1	TRBJ2-3
TGCGCCAGCAGTGCAGGGGAGACCCAGTACTTC	CASSAGETQYF	-	few	TRBV10-2	TRBJ2-5
TGTGCCAGCACTTATGGGACTAGCCCCTACGAGCAGTACTTC	CASTYGTSPYEQYF	TRBD2	-	TRBV2	TRBJ2-7
TGCGCCAGCAGCTTGGATGGGAGCTCCTACGAGCAGTACTTC	CASSLDGSSYEQYF	-	-	TRBV5-1	TRBJ2-7
TGTGCCAGCAGCTTGTGGGCCAGCTCCCATGGCTACACCTTC	CASSLWASSHGYTF	-	-	TRBV5-8	TRBJ1-2
TGTGCCAGCAGCAGAACCGGGACACTGGGAGCCAAAAACATTCAGTACTTC	CASSRTGTLGAKNIQYF	-	once	TRBV5-8	TRBJ2-4
TGCGCCTCCAAAGGGGCGTCTGCCTCTGGAAACACCATATATTTT	CASKGASASGNTIYF	-	-	TRBV5-1	TRBJ1-3
TGTGCCAGCAGCCTCCTAAGGGGATTTCGTGGAAACACCATATATTTT	CASSLLRGFRGNTIYF	-	-	TRBV3-1/TRBV3-2	TRBJ1-3
TGCGCCAGCAGCCAAACTATAGGAGGGAGACTCTACGAGCAGTACTTC	CASSQTIGGRLYEQYF	-	-	TRBV4-1	TRBJ2-7
TGTGCCAGCAGCTTAAGTCTCGGCTACGAGCAGTACTTC	CASSLSLGYEQYF	-	-	TRBV7-9	TRBJ2-7
TGTGCCAGCAGTTTTTCGACAGAATGGGCTGAAGCTTTCTTT	CASSFSTEWAEAFF	-	-	TRBV28	TRBJ1-1
TGTGCCAGCAGGAGCGGGAGTGGCACAGATACGCAGTATTTT	CASRSGSGTDTQYF	TRBD2	-	TRBV2	TRBJ2-3
TGTGCCAGCAGCTTACCCGGGACAGGCAAAAACTATGGCTACACCTTC	CASSLPGTGKNYGYTF	TRBD1	once	TRBV7-9	TRBJ1-2
TGTGCCAGCAGCTTGCGCACTAATAGCAATCAGCCCCAGCATTTT	CASSLRTNSNQPQHF	-	-	TRBV5-6	TRBJ1-5
TGTGCCATCAGTGATGGACTAGCGGGAACAGATACGCAGTATTTT	CAISDGLAGTDTQYF	TRBD2	-	TRBV10-3	TRBJ2-3
TGTGCCAGTAGTAGAAGGACAGGGGAGGGCATTCAGTACTTC	CASSRRTGEGIQYF	TRBD1	-	TRBV19	TRBJ2-4
TGTGCCAGCAGCCGAGAGACAGGGGTCAAGCAGCCCCAGCATTTT	CASSRETGVKQPQHF	TRBD1	-	TRBV5-8	TRBJ1-5
TGTGCCAGCAGCCCAGACAAGGGGTCTCTATACTCTGGAAACACCATATATTTT	CASSPDKGSLYSGNTIYF	-	few	TRBV5-6	TRBJ1-3
TGTGCCAGCAGCTCCCCAGTTTATGGCTACACCTTC	CASSSPVYGYTF	-	once	TRBV11-1	TRBJ1-2
TGTGCCTGGAGTGTACGGACAGGGGTTGAAGCTTTCTTT	CAWSVRTGVEAFF	TRBD1	-	TRBV30	TRBJ1-1
TGTGCCAGCAGCTTAACCCTACTAGCGGGAATGCGCACAGATACGCAGTATTTT	CASSLTLLAGMRTDTQYF	TRBD2	once	TRBV11-2	TRBJ2-3
TGTGCCAGCAGCAACTCCTGGCGGTCGGCCTATGGCTACACCTTC	CASSNSWRSAYGYTF	-	-	TRBV7-9	TRBJ1-2
TGTGCCAGCAGCGTCGCTAACCTTAACAATGAGCAGTTCTTC	CASSVANLNNEQFF	-	-	TRBV9	TRBJ2-1
TGCAGCGTTGGAGAAGCGAACTATGGCTACACCTTC	CSVGEANYGYTF	-	-	TRBV29-1	TRBJ1-2
TGTGCCACCCGGAGTAGGGGATCGAACACTGAAGCTTTCTTT	CATRSRGSNTEAFF	-	-	TRBV24-1	TRBJ1-1
TGTGCCAGCAGCTCGGGACAGGGCTATGGCTACACCTTC	CASSSGQGYGYTF	TRBD1	-	TRBV7-3	TRBJ1-2
TGTGCCAGACAGGTCCACGAGCAGTACTTC	CARQVHEQYF	-	-	TRBV6-4	TRBJ2-7